These 20 T cell receptor beta chains were sequenced from one sample in a study of blood T cell repertoires in COVID-19. Clones were read by immunoSEQ multiplex PCR, and TCRdb kept only the in-frame ones, dropping some. The repertoire holds roughly 300,000 clones, 80% to 90% seen once, with less than 11% in the top ten. Sequencing was performed on PBMCs or T cells enriched from blood (not recorded which). These receptors came from a woman aged 18 to 35 who had recovered from COVID-19.

This clone was recorded only once. CDR3 sequence reads: CASSQVVSEGYTF. The CDR3, as DNA: TGCGCCAGCAGCCAAGTGGTTTCGGAGGGCTACACCTTC. The rearrangement joins TRBV4-1 to TRBJ1-2; the D is unclear. CDR1 and CDR2 from the germline V gene are MGHRA and YSYEKL. With 1 base removed from V and 8 bases from J, the gap between germline ends came to 11 bases. The CDR3 totals 13 residues.

This clone came up a few times. This chain links TRBV5-5 with TRBJ1-5, with a tentative D call TRBD1 (5 bases). There are 18 residues in the CDR3. V was cut by 4 bases and J by 0 bases, with 20 bases left in between. Germline V lookup: CDR1 SGHKS, CDR2 YYEKEE (reference sequence). The CDR3 region is CASSQGPGFSNSNQPQHF. The CDR3 bases are TGTGCCAGCAGCCAGGGCCCAGGGTTTAGTAATAGCAATCAGCCCCAGCATTTT.

The sample holds one count of this clone. The CDR3 coding sequence is TGTGCCACCAGTTCTTGGACAGAAGATGGCTACACCTTC. It yields the protein CATSSWTEDGYTF. The chain recombines TRBV24-1 with TRBJ1-2; a weak D match, TRBD1 (6 bases). The CDR3 contains 13 residues. Germline-derived CDR1 and CDR2 are KGHDR and SFDVKD. V was pared by 6 bases and J by 6 bases, with 13 bases between.

The V call is TRBV10-3, the J call TRBJ2-3; D is possibly TRBD2 (5 bases). Germline CDR1 is ENHRY and CDR2 is SYGVKD. CDR3 length: 14 amino acids. V was pared by 7 bases and J by 1 base, with 12 bases between. The CDR3 DNA reads as TGTGCCATCAAAGAGGGATCCCGCACAGATACGCAGTATTTT. This translates into CAIKEGSRTDTQYF.

The J gene is TRBJ1-2, the V gene TRBV2; the D is unclear. Per the germline V gene, CDR1 is SNHLY and CDR2 is FYNNEI. Between the trimmed V and J ends, which lost 8 bases and 8 bases, there was a span of 12 bases. The CDR3 sequence is 11 residues long. The CDR3 reads CASYGVGGYTF. CDR3 DNA: TGTGCCAGCTACGGAGTTGGAGGCTACACCTTC.

This clone has just a few counts. CDR3 amino acids: CASSKTRDSTNNEQFF. The CDR3 DNA reads as TGTGCCAGCAGTAAGACGAGGGACAGTACAAACAATGAGCAGTTCTTC. The rearrangement joins TRBV7-9 to TRBJ2-1, with 7 bases aligning to TRBD1. Germline V lookup: CDR1 SEHNR, CDR2 FQNEAQ (reference sequence). Trimming at V came to 6 bases and at J to 5 bases, leaving 13 bases not matched to a gene. This CDR3 spans 16 amino acids.

This clone turned up a few times. The chain is built from TRBV6-1 and TRBJ1-2, with D possibly matching TRBD1 (5 bases). CDR3 size: 15 residues. Trimming took off 3 bases at V and 2 bases at J, with 13 bases between the two ends. Germline V gene data show CDR1 as MNHNS and CDR2 as SASEGT. This CDR3 is CASSDPREGNYGYTF. The DNA for the CDR3 is TGTGCCAGCAGTGACCCCAGGGAGGGAAACTATGGCTACACCTTC.

The chain recombines TRBV13 with TRBJ1-5; TRBD1 matches at 10 bases. The V gene's germline CDR1 is PRHDT and CDR2 FYEKMQ (reference sequence). The ends lost 6 bases at V and 5 bases at J; junction bases unmatched: 7. The CDR3 loop spans 15 amino acids. CDR3 residues: CASSTGTGVHQPQHF. CDR3 bases: TGTGCCAGCAGTACCGGGACAGGGGTTCATCAGCCCCAGCATTTT.

The V gene is TRBV5-1, the J gene TRBJ2-2; D is perhaps TRBD2 (5 bases). The CDR3 has 14 amino acids. V was trimmed by 2 bases and J by 4 bases, leaving 9 bases between them. Germline V lookup: CDR1 SGHRS, CDR2 YFSETQ. The CDR3 sequence: CASSFLAGTGELFF. The CDR3 DNA follows: TGCGCCAGCAGCTTCCTCGCGGGCACCGGGGAGCTGTTTTTT. The whole variable domain, filled in from reference TRBV5-1 and TRBJ2-2, reads KAGVTQTPRYLIKTRGQQVTLSCSPISGHRSVSWYQQTPGQGLQFLFEYFSETQRNKGNFPGRFSGRQFSNSRSEMNVSTLELGDSALYLCASSFLAGTGELFFGEGSRLTVL.

The CDR3 region has the DNA TGTGCCAGCAGCCGAAGCGCCCAAGAGACCCAGTACTTC. Protein product: CASSRSAQETQYF. The J gene is TRBJ2-5, the V gene TRBV7-3; D is ambiguous. The CDR3 contains 13 residues. Germline loops: CDR1 SGHTA, CDR2 FQGTGA. Trimming removed 5 bases from V and 1 base from J, with 8 bases in between. The full variable domain, with the rest looked up from reference TRBV7-3 and TRBJ2-5, is GAGVSQTPSNKVTEKGKYVELRCDPISGHTALYWYRQSLGQGPEFLIYFQGTGAADDSGLPNDRFFAVRPEGSVSTLKIQRTERGDSAVYLCASSRSAQETQYFGPGTRLLVL.

In this sample, this clone turned up a few times. The V call is TRBV20-1, the J call TRBJ2-1; no clear D. The CDR3 length is 10 residues. Trimming took 5 bases from V and 8 from J, leaving 7 bases between them. Germline V gives CDR1 DFQATT, CDR2 SNEGSKA (reference sequence). In nucleotides, the CDR3 is TGCAGTGCTGGCTCCGATGAGCAGTTCTTC. Its translation: CSAGSDEQFF.

J is TRBJ1-4 and V is TRBV4-2; D is uncertain. This CDR3 has 14 amino acids. Germline CDR1 reads LGHNA; CDR2 reads YNFKEQ. V was pared by 4 bases and J by 1 base, with 7 bases between. The CDR3 loop reads CASSPAGTNEKLFF. CDR3 coding DNA: TGTGCCAGCAGCCCCGCGGGAACTAATGAAAAACTGTTTTTT.

The chain carries TRBV9 and TRBJ2-3; D is perhaps TRBD2 (6 bases). Trimming stripped 0 bases from V and 6 bases from J, with 8 bases between. This CDR3 region has 13 residues. Germline lookup yields CDR1 SGDLS and CDR2 YYNGEE. In DNA form, the CDR3 reads TGTGCCAGCAGCGTAGCCACTAGCGATACGCAGTATTTT. Its protein is CASSVATSDTQYF.

The chain couples TRBV30 to TRBJ2-7; no clear D. CDR3 length: 13 amino acids. Germline assignment: CDR1 GTSNPN and CDR2 SVGIG (reference sequence). Deletions cut 3 bases from V and 0 bases from J, with 9 bases between. The CDR3 here is CAWRMASSYEQYF. CDR3 DNA: TGTGCCTGGAGGATGGCCAGCTCCTACGAGCAGTACTTC.

V usage is TRBV11-2 and J usage is TRBJ2-5; D is possibly TRBD2 (6 bases). Per the germline V gene, CDR1 is SGHAT and CDR2 is FQNNGV. The CDR3 covers 16 residues. Deletions cut 7 bases from V and 6 bases from J, with 24 bases between. The CDR3: CASNSRIGGVEKTQYF. CDR3 DNA sequence: TGTGCCAGCAACTCTCGGATAGGAGGGGTTGAGAAGACCCAGTACTTC.

J is TRBJ2-4 and V is TRBV2; TRBD2 agrees at 7 bases. The J segment lost 6 bases and the V segment lost 0 bases, leaving 5 bases of the junction unmatched. This CDR3 has 15 amino acids. CDR1 and CDR2 from the germline V gene are SNHLY and FYNNEI. In DNA, the CDR3 is TGTGCCAGCAGTGAAGCGCTTCCGGGGGGAAACATTCAGTACTTC. Residues: CASSEALPGGNIQYF.

The chain joins TRBV30 to TRBJ1-4; D is undetermined. With 4 bases removed from V and 4 bases from J, the gap between germline ends came to 4 bases. This CDR3 contains 11 residues. Germline loops: CDR1 GTSNPN, CDR2 SVGIG (reference sequence). The chain's CDR3 is CAWILNEKLFF. In DNA, the CDR3 is TGTGCCTGGATCCTTAATGAAAAACTGTTTTTT.

This rearrangement joins TRBV6-5 to TRBJ1-2; 9 bases are a match to TRBD1. The CDR3 sequence is 14 residues long. Germline-derived CDR1 and CDR2 are MNHEY and SVGAGI. V was pared by 6 bases and J by 8 bases, with 10 bases of the junction left unmatched. CDR3 loop: CASSQSQGARGYTF. CDR3 nucleotides: TGTGCCAGCAGCCAATCACAGGGGGCGAGGGGCTACACCTTC.

This clone has a single count. This sequence joins TRBV7-9 and TRBJ2-7; D is possibly TRBD1 (5 bases). Trimming pared 5 bases from V and 6 bases from J, leaving 14 bases between. Per the germline V gene, CDR1 is SEHNR and CDR2 is FQNEAQ (reference sequence). This CDR3 contains 13 residues. The CDR3 spells CASSRTDRGEQYF. As DNA, the CDR3 is TGTGCCAGCAGCCGGACCGATAGGGGCGAGCAGTACTTC.

The chain is built from TRBV7-2 and TRBJ2-3; 8 bases agree with TRBD2. This CDR3 has 17 residues. CDR1 is SGHTA, CDR2 FQGNSA, per germline. V shed 0 bases, J shed 0 bases, and the junction held 5 bases outside the gene matches. Here the CDR3 reads CASSLAPSGYSTDTQYF. CDR3 DNA: TGTGCCAGCAGCTTAGCCCCTAGCGGGTACAGCACAGATACGCAGTATTTT.